This T cell receptor beta chain was obtained from a study of CD8+ T cells in alopecia areata. On the study more broadly: Patients in the study were on tofacitinib for 6 to 18 months, then off it for 6 months.

As the sequencing template, cDNA was produced by extracting RNA and reverse transcribing it. Data came from immunoSEQ multiplex PCR; TCRdb stores just in-frame clones and leaves some out. Of some 170,000 clones detected, approximately 62% appear once; the ten largest clones hold 1.5% to 2%. This receptor was obtained from a human donor with alopecia areata. Sequences were derived from CD4+ T cells sorted from blood, sampled at week 0.

The CDR3 coding sequence is TGTGCCAGCGGGTACACTGAAGCTTTCTTT. Protein product: CASGYTEAFF. This chain joins TRBV6-6 and TRBJ1-1; D gene ambiguous. This CDR3 has 10 amino acids. Deletions cut 8 bases from V and 3 bases from J, with 4 bases between. CDR1 MNHNY and CDR2 SVGAGI come from the germline V gene (reference sequence).